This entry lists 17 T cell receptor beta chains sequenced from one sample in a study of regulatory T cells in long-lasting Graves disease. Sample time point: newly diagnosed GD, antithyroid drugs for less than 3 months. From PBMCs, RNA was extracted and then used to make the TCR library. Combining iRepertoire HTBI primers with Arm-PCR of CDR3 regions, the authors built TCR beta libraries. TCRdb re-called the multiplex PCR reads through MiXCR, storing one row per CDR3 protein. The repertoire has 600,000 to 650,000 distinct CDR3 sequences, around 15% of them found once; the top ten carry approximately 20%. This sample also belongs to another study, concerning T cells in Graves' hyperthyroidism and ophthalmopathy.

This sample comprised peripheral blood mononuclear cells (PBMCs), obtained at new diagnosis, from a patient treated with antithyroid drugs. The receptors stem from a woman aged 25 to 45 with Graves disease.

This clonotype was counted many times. DNA for the CDR3: TGTGCCAGCAGTTATCCTCGGACAGGGGGCTCCTACGAGCAGTACTTC. Translation gives CASSYPRTGGSYEQYF. The chain recombines TRBV28 with TRBJ2-7, with 10 bases fitting TRBD1. The CDR3 contains 16 residues. Losses at the gene ends were 4 bases for V and 0 bases for J; bases not matched to a gene: 6. Germline V gives CDR1 MDHEN, CDR2 SYDVKM. The full variable domain, rest sourced from reference TRBV28 and TRBJ2-7, is DVKVTQSSRYLVKRTGEKVFLECVQDMDHENMFWYRQDPGLGLRLIYFSYDVKMKEKGDIPEGYSVSREKKERFSLILESASTNQTSMYLCASSYPRTGGSYEQYFGPGTRLTVT.

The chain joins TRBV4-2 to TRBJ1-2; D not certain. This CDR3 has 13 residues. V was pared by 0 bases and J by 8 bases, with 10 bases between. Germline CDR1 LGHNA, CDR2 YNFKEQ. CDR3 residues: CASSQETPRGYTF. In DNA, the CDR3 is TGTGCCAGCAGCCAAGAGACCCCTAGGGGCTACACCTTC.

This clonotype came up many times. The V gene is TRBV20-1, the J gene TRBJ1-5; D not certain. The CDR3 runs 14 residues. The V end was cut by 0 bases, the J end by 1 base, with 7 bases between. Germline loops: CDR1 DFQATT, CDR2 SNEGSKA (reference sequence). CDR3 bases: TGCAGTGCTAGAGACAGTCGGAGCAATCAGCCCCAGCATTTT. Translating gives CSARDSRSNQPQHF.

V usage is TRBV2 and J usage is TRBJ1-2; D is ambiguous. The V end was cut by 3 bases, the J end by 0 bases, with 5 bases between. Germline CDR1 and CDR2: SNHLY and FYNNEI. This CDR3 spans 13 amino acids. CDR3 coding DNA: TGTGCCAGCAGTGACCAGGCTAACTATGGCTACACCTTC. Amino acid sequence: CASSDQANYGYTF.

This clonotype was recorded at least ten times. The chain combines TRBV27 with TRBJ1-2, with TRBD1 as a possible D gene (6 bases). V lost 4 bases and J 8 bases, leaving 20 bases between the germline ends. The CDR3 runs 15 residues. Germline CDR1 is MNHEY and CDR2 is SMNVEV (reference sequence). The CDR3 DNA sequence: TGTGCCAGCAGTTCGGGGTCGCCGACAGGTGGGGGCTACACCTTC. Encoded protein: CASSSGSPTGGGYTF.

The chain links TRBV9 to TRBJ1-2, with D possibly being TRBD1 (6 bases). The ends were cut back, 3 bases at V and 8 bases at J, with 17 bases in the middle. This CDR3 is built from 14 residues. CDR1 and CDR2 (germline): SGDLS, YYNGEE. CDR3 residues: CASSGGGVGLGYTF. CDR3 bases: TGTGCCAGCAGCGGGGGGGGCGTCGGTCTGGGCTACACCTTC.

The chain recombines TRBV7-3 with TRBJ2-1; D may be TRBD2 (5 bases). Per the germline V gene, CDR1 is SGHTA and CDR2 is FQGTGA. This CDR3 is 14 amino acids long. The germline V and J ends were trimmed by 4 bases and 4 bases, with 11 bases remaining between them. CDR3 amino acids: CASSSTLGYNEQFF. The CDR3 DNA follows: TGTGCCAGCAGCTCCACACTAGGATACAATGAGCAGTTCTTC. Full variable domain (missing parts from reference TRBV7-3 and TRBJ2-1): GAGVSQTPSNKVTEKGKYVELRCDPISGHTALYWYRQSLGQGPEFLIYFQGTGAADDSGLPNDRFFAVRPEGSVSTLKIQRTERGDSAVYLCASSSTLGYNEQFFGPGTRLTVL.

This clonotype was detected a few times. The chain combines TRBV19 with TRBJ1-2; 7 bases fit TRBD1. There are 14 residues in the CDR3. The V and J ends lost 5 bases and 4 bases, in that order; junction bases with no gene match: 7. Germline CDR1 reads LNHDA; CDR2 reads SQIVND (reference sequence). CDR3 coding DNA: TGTGCCAGTAGTCCAGGGACAGCCCTCTATGGCTACACCTTC. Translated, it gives CASSPGTALYGYTF.

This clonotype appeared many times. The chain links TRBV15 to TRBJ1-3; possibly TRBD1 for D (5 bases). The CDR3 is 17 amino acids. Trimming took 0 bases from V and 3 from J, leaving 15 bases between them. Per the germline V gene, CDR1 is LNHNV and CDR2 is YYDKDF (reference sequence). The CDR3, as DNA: TGTGCCACCAGCAGAGAGGCGTCGGCGGGGGTTGGAAACACCATATATTTT. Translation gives CATSREASAGVGNTIYF.

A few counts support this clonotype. CDR3 region: CASSVGQSVIYGYTF. In nucleotides, the CDR3 is TGTGCCAGCAGCGTGGGACAGTCAGTAATCTATGGCTACACCTTC. The chain employs TRBV9 and TRBJ1-2; 7 bases match TRBD1. The V and J ends lost 2 bases and 4 bases, in that order; junction bases with no gene match: 8. Germline assignment: CDR1 SGDLS and CDR2 YYNGEE. There are 15 residues in the CDR3.

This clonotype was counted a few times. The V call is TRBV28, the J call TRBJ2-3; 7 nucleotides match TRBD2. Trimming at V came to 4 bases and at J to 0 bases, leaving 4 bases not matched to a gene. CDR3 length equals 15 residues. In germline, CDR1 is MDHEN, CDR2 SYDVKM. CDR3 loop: CASSYLAVSTDTQYF. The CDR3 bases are TGTGCCAGCAGTTATCTAGCGGTTAGCACAGATACGCAGTATTTT.

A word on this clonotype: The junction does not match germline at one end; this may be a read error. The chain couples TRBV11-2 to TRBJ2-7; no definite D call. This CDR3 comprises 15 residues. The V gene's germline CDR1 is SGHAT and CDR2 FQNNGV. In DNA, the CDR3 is TGTGCCAGCAGGCGACAAAGGGATAGCTCCTGCGAGCAGTACTTC. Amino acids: CASRRQRDSSCEQYF.

CDR3 nucleotide sequence: TGTGCCAGCTCACCATCCAGATGGACTACCACCGGGGAGCTGTTTTTT. The encoded protein is CASSPSRWTTTGELFF. The rearrangement links TRBV18 to TRBJ2-2; D may be TRBD2 (6 bases). Trimming cost V 2 bases and J 4 bases, with 14 bases left between them. This CDR3 is 16 amino acids long. CDR1 is KGHSH and CDR2 is LQKENI in the germline V gene.

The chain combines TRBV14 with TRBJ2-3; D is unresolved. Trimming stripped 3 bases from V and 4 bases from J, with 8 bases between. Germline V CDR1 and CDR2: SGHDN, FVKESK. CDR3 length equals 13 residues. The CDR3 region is CASSQSLSDTQYF. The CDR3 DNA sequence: TGTGCCAGCAGCCAGAGCCTCTCAGATACGCAGTATTTT.

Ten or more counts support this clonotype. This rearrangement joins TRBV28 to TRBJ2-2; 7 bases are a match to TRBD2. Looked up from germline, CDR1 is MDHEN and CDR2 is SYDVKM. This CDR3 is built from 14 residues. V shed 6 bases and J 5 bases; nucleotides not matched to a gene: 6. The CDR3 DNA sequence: TGTGCCAGCAGGGAGAGGGGAGGGACCGGGGAGCTGTTTTTT. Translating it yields CASRERGGTGELFF.

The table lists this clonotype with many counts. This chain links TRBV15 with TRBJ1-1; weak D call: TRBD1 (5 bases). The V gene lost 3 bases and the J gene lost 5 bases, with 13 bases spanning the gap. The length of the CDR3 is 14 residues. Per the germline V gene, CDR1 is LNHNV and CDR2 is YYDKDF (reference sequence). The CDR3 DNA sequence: TGTGCCACCAGCAGGGGGCTGAAAGGGACTGAAGCTTTCTTT. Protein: CATSRGLKGTEAFF.

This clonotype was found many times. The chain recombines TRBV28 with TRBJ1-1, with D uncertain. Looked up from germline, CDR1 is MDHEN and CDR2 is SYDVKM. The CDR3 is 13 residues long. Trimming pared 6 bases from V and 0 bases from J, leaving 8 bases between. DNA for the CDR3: TGTGCCAGCAGCGGTACCCTGAACACTGAAGCTTTCTTT. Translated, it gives CASSGTLNTEAFF.